This T cell receptor beta chain stems from a study of cytomegalovirus exposure and HLA in healthy donors. Germline-derived CDR1 and CDR2 are LNHDA and SQIVND (reference sequence). The CDR3 extends over 13 amino acids. The V segment lost 9 bases and the J segment 3 bases; nucleotides outside the gene matches: 3. Regarding this clone: The antigen remains unidentified.

When sampled, the donors appeared nominally healthy, though they likely had unrecorded immune exposures. Study-wide results and limits: In an earlier analysis, in around 590 donors, most V segments appeared productive either ~87% or ~30% of the time. Across HLA loci, a later analysis found differing TCR association rates, with DRB1 most and HLA-C fewest.

60 Vbeta and 13 Jbeta primers were used in PCR. This table comes from immunoSEQ multiplex PCR, and its TCRdb copy is limited to in-frame clones, with some not included. The sample includes more than 75,000 clones, less than 80% of them seen just once. V gene TRBV19 combines with J gene TRBJ2-2, with 8 bases that match TRBD1. The source is a man between 40 and 49 years old in good health and CMV-seropositive. Sequenced material: PBMCs. For the CDR3, the DNA is TGTGCCAGGAAGGACAGGGACACCGGGGAGCTGTTTTTT. Amino acids: CARKDRDTGELFF.